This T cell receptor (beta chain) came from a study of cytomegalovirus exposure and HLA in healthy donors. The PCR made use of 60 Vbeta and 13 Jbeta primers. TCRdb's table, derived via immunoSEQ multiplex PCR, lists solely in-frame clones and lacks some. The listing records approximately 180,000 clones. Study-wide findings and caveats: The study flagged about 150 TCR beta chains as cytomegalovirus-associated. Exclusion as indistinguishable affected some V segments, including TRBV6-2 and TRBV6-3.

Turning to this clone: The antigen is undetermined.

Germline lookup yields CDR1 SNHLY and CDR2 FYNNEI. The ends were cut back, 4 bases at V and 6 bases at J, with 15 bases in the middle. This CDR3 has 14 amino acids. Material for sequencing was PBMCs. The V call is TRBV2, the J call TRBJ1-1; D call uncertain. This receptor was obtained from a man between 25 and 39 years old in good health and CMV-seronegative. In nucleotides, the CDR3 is TGTGCCAGCAGTGTAAAAACACCCGGAGCTGAAGCTTTCTTT. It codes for CASSVKTPGAEAFF.